These T cell receptor beta chains were read from a single sample in a study of T cell repertoires in cytomegalovirus infection. TCRdb fed the reads into MiXCR, producing one record per CDR3 protein. The sample has tens of thousands of distinct CDR3 sequences, approximately 22% seen once. These receptors lack a known antigen. The sample taken for sequencing was PBMCs, sequenced either directly or after in vitro stimulation (not recorded which). These receptors originate from a human donor in good health (CMV status not recorded). Some clones in this sample may be carry-over from other donors' samples. CDR3s include the opening cysteine and the closing phenylalanine or tryptophan. The order of the fields is D gene, clone size, V gene, J gene, CDR3 DNA, CDR3 protein. D genes are given only for firm matches. Clone size is given for some rows only: seen once, a few or many times, or a class if the clone is expanded.

d_gene: .; abundance: few; v_gene: TRBV9; j_gene: TRBJ2-3; CDR3nt: TGTGCCAGCAGTTTATGGCGGGGGCCCCTAACCTCAGATACGCAGTATTTT; CDR3aa: CASSLWRGPLTSDTQYF
d_gene: .; abundance: large; v_gene: TRBV7-2; j_gene: TRBJ1-3; CDR3nt: TGTGCCAGCAGCTTAGCGTTAAGAGGGCGGGGAAACACCATATATTTT; CDR3aa: CASSLALRGRGNTIYF
d_gene: TRBD2; abundance: .; v_gene: TRBV28; j_gene: TRBJ2-3; CDR3nt: TGTGCCAGCAGGATCGGGACTAGCTTAAATACGCAGTATTTT; CDR3aa: CASRIGTSLNTQYF
d_gene: TRBD1; abundance: many; v_gene: TRBV7-6; j_gene: TRBJ2-1; CDR3nt: TGTGCCAGCAGCTTAACTAACAGGGGGCTGGATGAGCAGTTCTTC; CDR3aa: CASSLTNRGLDEQFF
d_gene: .; abundance: few; v_gene: TRBV2; j_gene: TRBJ1-4; CDR3nt: TGTGCCAGCAGTGAACGAACAGGACCTAATGAAAAACTGTTTTTT; CDR3aa: CASSERTGPNEKLFF
d_gene: .; abundance: many; v_gene: TRBV4-3; j_gene: TRBJ1-5; CDR3nt: TGCGCCAGCAGCCTGACAGACAATCAGCCCCAGCATTTT; CDR3aa: CASSLTDNQPQHF
d_gene: .; abundance: few; v_gene: TRBV3-1; j_gene: TRBJ2-4; CDR3nt: TGTGCCAGCAGCCGACTCTCGGGACCCGGCAAAAACATTCAGTACTTC; CDR3aa: CASSRLSGPGKNIQYF
d_gene: TRBD1; abundance: many; v_gene: TRBV12-3/TRBV12-4; j_gene: TRBJ2-1; CDR3nt: TGTGCCAGCAGTCGGACAGGGGCTTACAATGAGCAGTTCTTC; CDR3aa: CASSRTGAYNEQFF
d_gene: .; abundance: few; v_gene: TRBV10-2; j_gene: TRBJ1-5; CDR3nt: TGCGCCAGCAGTGATCGGGACGGCTCAATAATGCCCCAGCATTTT; CDR3aa: CASSDRDGSIMPQHF
d_gene: .; abundance: many; v_gene: TRBV12-3/TRBV12-4; j_gene: TRBJ1-1; CDR3nt: TGTGCCAGCAGTTTATCGGGCGAAGCTTTCTTT; CDR3aa: CASSLSGEAFF
d_gene: .; abundance: many; v_gene: TRBV5-5; j_gene: TRBJ1-5; CDR3nt: TGTGCCAGCAGCTTGTACGAGGATCAGCCCCAGCATTTT; CDR3aa: CASSLYEDQPQHF
d_gene: .; abundance: few; v_gene: TRBV2; j_gene: TRBJ2-7; CDR3nt: TGTGCCAGCAGTGGAGGCGGGGGCAGGGGGGGCGGCTACGAGCAGTACTTC; CDR3aa: CASSGGGGRGGGYEQYF
d_gene: .; abundance: few; v_gene: TRBV27; j_gene: TRBJ2-1; CDR3nt: TGTGCCAGCAGTGCGAGTTTGAATGAGCAGTTCTTC; CDR3aa: CASSASLNEQFF
d_gene: .; abundance: many; v_gene: TRBV5-1; j_gene: TRBJ2-3; CDR3nt: TGCGCCAGCAGCCCCAGGTGGGCCAGCACAGATACGCAGTATTTT; CDR3aa: CASSPRWASTDTQYF
d_gene: TRBD2; abundance: hyperexpanded; v_gene: TRBV27; j_gene: TRBJ2-1; CDR3nt: TGTGCCAGCAGTCTCCCTAGCGGGAGTGGAAACAATGAGCAGTTCTTC; CDR3aa: CASSLPSGSGNNEQFF
d_gene: .; abundance: .; v_gene: TRBV28; j_gene: TRBJ2-5; CDR3nt: TGTGCCAGCAGTACCCTTCAGGGAAAGACCCAGTACTTC; CDR3aa: CASSTLQGKTQYF
d_gene: .; abundance: .; v_gene: TRBV6-5; j_gene: TRBJ2-3; CDR3nt: TGTGCCAGCAGGATAGGACTCGTCACAGATACGCAGTATTTT; CDR3aa: CASRIGLVTDTQYF
d_gene: TRBD2; abundance: many; v_gene: TRBV7-2; j_gene: TRBJ2-2; CDR3nt: TGTGCCAGCTCAAGCGGGGGGGACACCGGGGAGCTGTTTTTT; CDR3aa: CASSSGGDTGELFF
d_gene: .; abundance: .; v_gene: TRBV20-1; j_gene: TRBJ2-7; CDR3nt: TGCAGTGCTAGAGTTCCGGGGGACAGCTACGAGCAGTACTTC; CDR3aa: CSARVPGDSYEQYF
d_gene: .; abundance: many; v_gene: TRBV7-2; j_gene: TRBJ2-3; CDR3nt: TGTGCCAGCAGCTTAAAAGTGGGAGGTTATGCCCCAGATACGCAGTATTTT; CDR3aa: CASSLKVGGYAPDTQYF
d_gene: TRBD2; abundance: few; v_gene: TRBV20-1; j_gene: TRBJ2-1; CDR3nt: TGCAGTGCTAGCGGGGGGGCAGTAGGTGGTGAGCAGTTCTTC; CDR3aa: CSASGGAVGGEQFF
d_gene: TRBD1; abundance: .; v_gene: TRBV7-8; j_gene: TRBJ1-1; CDR3nt: TGTGCCAGCAGCCGAAACCGAAACAGGGGTGATTTCACTGAAGCTTTCTTT; CDR3aa: CASSRNRNRGDFTEAFF
d_gene: TRBD1; abundance: .; v_gene: TRBV7-9; j_gene: TRBJ1-2; CDR3nt: TGTGCCAGCAGCCGCAGGGGGGGAGATGGCTACACCTTC; CDR3aa: CASSRRGGDGYTF
d_gene: .; abundance: many; v_gene: TRBV7-2; j_gene: TRBJ2-2; CDR3nt: TGTGCCAGCAGCTTAGGACCACAGGGTGTAGATACCGGGGAGCTGTTTTTT; CDR3aa: CASSLGPQGVDTGELFF
d_gene: .; abundance: .; v_gene: TRBV11-2; j_gene: TRBJ2-5; CDR3nt: TGTGCCAGCAGAGAAAATTGGGGGGTTGCGACCCAGTACTTC; CDR3aa: CASRENWGVATQYF
d_gene: .; abundance: .; v_gene: TRBV9; j_gene: TRBJ2-1; CDR3nt: TGTGCCAGCAGCCCGCGGGTCAACAATGAGCAGTTCTTC; CDR3aa: CASSPRVNNEQFF
d_gene: TRBD2; abundance: .; v_gene: TRBV5-4; j_gene: TRBJ2-1; CDR3nt: TGTGCCAGCAGCCAGCCGGGACTAGCGGGGACAAATGAGCAGTTCTTC; CDR3aa: CASSQPGLAGTNEQFF
d_gene: TRBD2; abundance: many; v_gene: TRBV7-8; j_gene: TRBJ2-1; CDR3nt: TGTGCCAGTGAAACCGGGAGACTAGCCCCAAACAATGAGCAGTTCTTC; CDR3aa: CASETGRLAPNNEQFF
d_gene: TRBD2; abundance: .; v_gene: TRBV23-1; j_gene: TRBJ2-6; CDR3nt: TGCGCCAGCAGTCCCGGGAGGACTCGTAACTCTGGGGCCAACGTCCTGACTTTC; CDR3aa: CASSPGRTRNSGANVLTF
d_gene: .; abundance: .; v_gene: TRBV27; j_gene: TRBJ1-5; CDR3nt: TGTGCCAGCAGCCTTACCGGGGGTCAGCCCCAGCATTTT; CDR3aa: CASSLTGGQPQHF
d_gene: TRBD2; abundance: few; v_gene: TRBV27; j_gene: TRBJ2-1; CDR3nt: TGTGCCAGCGGCACCCCGGGGCGGGAGGGCCCTCTCGCGAAGGAGTTCTTC; CDR3aa: CASGTPGREGPLAKEFF
d_gene: .; abundance: many; v_gene: TRBV7-2; j_gene: TRBJ2-3; CDR3nt: TGTGCCAGCAGCGCGGATACAGGGCCAGATACGCAGTATTTT; CDR3aa: CASSADTGPDTQYF
d_gene: TRBD2; abundance: many; v_gene: TRBV7-2; j_gene: TRBJ2-5; CDR3nt: TGTGCCAGCAGCTTAAGACCGCTAGCGGGAGGGAATGGGGAGACCCAGTACTTC; CDR3aa: CASSLRPLAGGNGETQYF